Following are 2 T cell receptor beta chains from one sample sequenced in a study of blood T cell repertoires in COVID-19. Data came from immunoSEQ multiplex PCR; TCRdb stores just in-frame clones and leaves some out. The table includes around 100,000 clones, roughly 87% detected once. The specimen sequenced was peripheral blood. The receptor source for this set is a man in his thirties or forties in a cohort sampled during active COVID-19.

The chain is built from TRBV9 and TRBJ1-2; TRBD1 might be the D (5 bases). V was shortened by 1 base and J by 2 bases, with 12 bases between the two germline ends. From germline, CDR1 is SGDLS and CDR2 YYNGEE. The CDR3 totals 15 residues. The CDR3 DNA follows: TGTGCCAGCAGCGTAAATCCGACAGCAAACTATGGCTACACCTTC. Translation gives CASSVNPTANYGYTF. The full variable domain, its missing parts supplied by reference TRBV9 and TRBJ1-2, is DSGVTQTPKHLITATGQRVTLRCSPRSGDLSVYWYQQSLDQGLQFLIQYYNGEERAKGNILERFSAQQFPDLHSELNLSSLELGDSALYFCASSVNPTANYGYTFGSGTRLTVV.

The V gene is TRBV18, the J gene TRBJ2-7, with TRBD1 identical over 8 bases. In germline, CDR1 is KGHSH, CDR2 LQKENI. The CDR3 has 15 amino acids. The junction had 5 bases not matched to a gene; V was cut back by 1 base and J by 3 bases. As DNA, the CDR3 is TGTGCCAGCTCACCACGTCAGGGGGCGGACTACGAGCAGTACTTC. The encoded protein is CASSPRQGADYEQYF.